These T cell receptor beta chains were read from a single sample in a study of blood T cell repertoires in COVID-19. Some clones are missing from TCRdb's copy, which holds only in-frame ones; the method was immunoSEQ multiplex PCR. The sample lists about 300,000 clones, just over 85% seen once, with about 4.2% in the top ten. Sequencing was carried out using PBMCs or T cells enriched from blood (not recorded which). These receptors were taken from a man aged 30 to 39 who had recovered from COVID-19. CDR3s include the opening cysteine and the closing phenylalanine or tryptophan. A D gene is named only where the DNA matches it firmly. Size tells how often a clone was seen (once, few, many) or the class of an expanded clone, and some rows leave it out.

v_call	d_call	clone_size	j_call	cdr3_length	cdr3_nt	cdr3_aa
TRBV4-1	.	.	TRBJ1-1	15	TGCGCCAGCAGCCAAGATCTTTCGGGGGGCACTGAAGCTTTCTTT	CASSQDLSGGTEAFF
TRBV20-1	.	.	TRBJ2-5	11	TGCAGTGCTAGCAGCAGGGTAACCCAGTACTTC	CSASSRVTQYF
TRBV19	.	.	TRBJ2-7	16	TGTGCCAGTAGTACCTTCGATAGCGGACCCTCCTACGAGCAGTACTTC	CASSTFDSGPSYEQYF
TRBV11-2	.	.	TRBJ1-2	15	TGTGCCAGCAGCCCCTCGTTGAGAGCTAACTATGGCTACACCTTC	CASSPSLRANYGYTF
TRBV18	.	.	TRBJ2-5	14	TGTGCCAGCTTAAGATACAGGGAGGGCGAGACCCAGTACTTC	CASLRYREGETQYF
TRBV11-3	TRBD1	.	TRBJ2-5	17	TGTGCCAGCAGCTCCTTCGAACACAGGGGGCGCGCGGAGACCCAGTACTTC	CASSSFEHRGRAETQYF
TRBV27	TRBD1	.	TRBJ1-5	19	TGTGCCAGCAGTCCGCTGAGTTTTGGACAGGGCGATAGCAATCAGCCCCAGCATTTT	CASSPLSFGQGDSNQPQHF
TRBV5-1	.	.	TRBJ2-3	14	TGCGCCAGCAGCTTTGGTCCTACCACAGATACGCAGTATTTT	CASSFGPTTDTQYF
TRBV27	.	.	TRBJ2-7	14	TGTGCCAGCAGTTTGAAGCGGCTCTCCTACGAGCAGTACTTC	CASSLKRLSYEQYF
TRBV27	.	.	TRBJ1-6	14	TGTGCCAGCAGTTTTGGACAGAATAATTCACCCCTCCACTTT	CASSFGQNNSPLHF
TRBV5-8	TRBD1	.	TRBJ2-3	13	TGTGCCAGCAGCAAGGACAGGATAGATACGCAGTATTTT	CASSKDRIDTQYF
TRBV2	TRBD1	.	TRBJ1-4	14	TGTGCCAGCCGTGGGGACAGGGGTTACGAAAAACTGTTTTTT	CASRGDRGYEKLFF
TRBV4-1	.	.	TRBJ2-5	16	TGCGCCAGCAGCCCCACACCTCCAGGATTCCCCCCTGACCAGTACTTC	CASSPTPPGFPPDQYF
TRBV6-5	TRBD1	.	TRBJ2-7	15	TGTGCCAGCAGTATGCCTGGGACAGGCGTGCGAGAGCAGTACTTC	CASSMPGTGVREQYF
TRBV28	.	.	TRBJ2-5	14	TGTGCCAGCAGCCTCGACAGATCAGGAGAGACCCAGTACTTC	CASSLDRSGETQYF
TRBV29-1	.	.	TRBJ1-5	18	TGCAGCGACTATATCGGGGTTCCCCCAGAGATAAGCAATCAGCCCCAGCATTTT	CSDYIGVPPEISNQPQHF
TRBV19	.	.	TRBJ1-3	13	TGTGCCAGTAGATCCACAGGAATGGGGTCCATATATTTT	CASRSTGMGSIYF
TRBV11-3	.	.	TRBJ1-3	12	TGTGCCAGCAGCCGACGGAGTGATACCATATATTTT	CASSRRSDTIYF
TRBV7-8	TRBD1	.	TRBJ1-4	16	TGTGCCAGCAGCCCCACCGGGACAGGGGTCCGTGAAAAACTGTTTTTT	CASSPTGTGVREKLFF
TRBV5-5	.	.	TRBJ2-3	12	TGTGCCAGCAGCTTGGACGGAGATACGCAGTATTTT	CASSLDGDTQYF
TRBV4-1	.	.	TRBJ2-5	18	TGCGCCAGCAGCCAAATCCTGGGGGCTAGCGGAAATCAAGAGACCCAGTACTTC	CASSQILGASGNQETQYF
TRBV6-5	.	.	TRBJ2-6	15	TGTGCCAGCAGTCCACAGGGCTCTGGGGCCAACGTCCTGACTTTC	CASSPQGSGANVLTF
TRBV15	TRBD2	.	TRBJ2-5	14	TGTGCCACCAGCAGAAGCGGGGGGGCGGAGACCCAGTACTTC	CATSRSGGAETQYF
TRBV6-4	.	.	TRBJ1-4	15	TGTGCCAGCAGGAACGGACGAGGGTCTAATGAAAAACTGTTTTTT	CASRNGRGSNEKLFF
TRBV5-1	TRBD2	.	TRBJ2-3	14	TGCGCCAGCAGCCCAACGACTAGCGGAGATACGCAGTATTTT	CASSPTTSGDTQYF
TRBV6-5	.	.	TRBJ1-1	13	TGTGCCAGCAGTTACCCCCCGGGCACTGAAGCTTTCTTT	CASSYPPGTEAFF
TRBV5-1	TRBD2	.	TRBJ2-2	18	TGCGCCAGCAGCTTGGCGTCTAGCGGGAGGGGAAGCACCGGGGAGCTGTTTTTT	CASSLASSGRGSTGELFF
TRBV11-3	.	.	TRBJ2-7	13	TGTGCCAGCAAGGCCCCCGGGGCCTACGAGCAGTACTTC	CASKAPGAYEQYF
TRBV10-1	TRBD2	.	TRBJ2-1	17	TGCGCCATACAGCGCGGGACTAGCGGGAGCACTTACAATGAGCAGTTCTTC	CAIQRGTSGSTYNEQFF
TRBV30	TRBD1	once	TRBJ1-1	14	TGTGCCTGGAGGAGGGGACAGGGATACACTGAAGCTTTCTTT	CAWRRGQGYTEAFF